These 18 T cell receptor beta chains came from one sample sequenced in a study of T cells in localized non-small cell lung cancer. Libraries were prepared by immunoSEQ multiplex PCR; TCRdb keeps only in-frame clonotypes and omits some of them. The sample carries tens of thousands of clones, around 90% recorded once. The sample in question was peripheral blood, obtained before any cancer treatment. Receptors were obtained from a man aged 35-69 years with stage I squamous cell lung carcinoma.

J is TRBJ2-2 and V is TRBV5-4, with 10 positions matching TRBD1. The CDR3 has 17 amino acids. With V trimmed by 1 base and J by 2 bases, 5 bases remained unmatched. Germline CDR1 reads SGHNT; CDR2 reads YYREEE (reference sequence). This CDR3 is CASSLTGTGVNTGELFF. In DNA, the CDR3 is TGTGCCAGCAGCTTGACCGGGACAGGGGTCAACACCGGGGAGCTGTTTTTT.

In this sample, this clone turned up a few times. This chain links TRBV28 with TRBJ2-4; TRBD2 matches 14 bases. The V gene end was trimmed by 4 bases and the J gene end by 3 bases; junction bases not matched to a gene: 11. The CDR3 totals 19 residues. Germline-derived CDR1 and CDR2 are MDHEN and SYDVKM. The CDR3 DNA is TGTGCCAGCAGTTCCCTAGGGACTAGCGGGAGAAAGGGCAAAAACATTCAGTACTTC. It encodes CASSSLGTSGRKGKNIQYF.

The chain carries TRBV28 and TRBJ2-4; 9 nucleotides line up with TRBD1. The CDR3 extends over 14 amino acids. Per germline, CDR1 MDHEN and CDR2 SYDVKM. The V segment lost 3 bases and the J segment 9 bases; nucleotides outside the gene matches: 6. Here the CDR3 reads CASSLRDRAGIQYF. The DNA for the CDR3 is TGTGCCAGCAGTTTGAGGGACAGGGCAGGCATTCAGTACTTC.

The table lists this clone with a few counts. The V and J genes are TRBV30 and TRBJ1-1; possible D gene TRBD1, 6 bases. Trimming stripped 1 base from V and 5 bases from J, with 14 bases between. This CDR3 is built from 14 residues. Germline V gene lookup returns CDR1 GTSNPN and CDR2 SVGIG (reference sequence). CDR3 in DNA: TGTGCCTGGAGTGATGGGCAGGGGTGGACTGAAGCTTTCTTT. It encodes CAWSDGQGWTEAFF.

This clone has a single count. The rearrangement joins TRBV27 to TRBJ1-6; 7 positions agree with TRBD1. From germline, CDR1 is MNHEY and CDR2 SMNVEV (reference sequence). The V gene end was trimmed by 6 bases and the J gene end by 6 bases; junction bases not matched to a gene: 5. The length of the CDR3 is 14 residues. The CDR3 DNA reads as TGTGCCAGCAGAACAGGGGTGGGTAATTCACCCCTCCACTTT. Translated: CASRTGVGNSPLHF.

The V call is TRBV10-3, the J call TRBJ1-3, with D possibly matching TRBD1 (6 bases). Trimming cost V 6 bases and J 1 base, with 10 bases left between them. Germline CDR1 is ENHRY and CDR2 is SYGVKD. This CDR3 comprises 14 residues. As DNA, the CDR3 is TGTGCCATCAGACCTGACAGGTCTGGAAACACCATATATTTT. It translates to CAIRPDRSGNTIYF.

V and J are TRBV7-9 and TRBJ1-5; perhaps TRBD1 as D (6 bases). CDR3 length: 13 residues. The V gene lost 4 bases and the J gene lost 4 bases, with 8 bases spanning the gap. Looked up from germline, CDR1 is SEHNR and CDR2 is FQNEAQ (reference sequence). CDR3 region: CASSSQGNQPQHF. As DNA, the CDR3 is TGTGCCAGCAGCTCACAGGGAAATCAGCCCCAGCATTTT.

The V call is TRBV7-9, the J call TRBJ2-7; 8 bases agree with TRBD2. Germline V gene data show CDR1 as SEHNR and CDR2 as FQNEAQ (reference sequence). V trimming: 2 bases; J trimming: 3 bases; junction bases outside the gene matches: 3. This CDR3 has 14 amino acids. The CDR3 region has the DNA TGTGCCAGCAGCTTAACCGGGAGGGACTACGAGCAGTACTTC. Translation gives CASSLTGRDYEQYF. Supplemented by reference TRBV7-9 and TRBJ2-7, the full variable domain reads DTGVSQNPRHKITKRGQNVTFRCDPISEHNRLYWYRQTLGQGPEFLTYFQNEAQLEKSRLLSDRFSAERPKGSFSTLEIQRTEQGDSAMYLCASSLTGRDYEQYFGPGTRLTVT.

The V and J genes are TRBV18 and TRBJ1-1, with unresolved D. V gave up 2 bases and J gave up 0 bases, with 4 bases separating them. The CDR3 runs to 13 residues. Germline CDR1 is KGHSH and CDR2 is LQKENI. CDR3 region: CASSPVVNTEAFF. CDR3 bases: TGTGCCAGCTCACCAGTGGTGAACACTGAAGCTTTCTTT.

V usage is TRBV28 and J usage is TRBJ2-7; no definite D call. The CDR3 length is 14 residues. Germline values: CDR1 MDHEN, CDR2 SYDVKM. V lost 10 bases, J lost 3 bases, and 19 bases lay in between. CDR3 nucleotides: TGTGCCACTTACCGGACGACCCCCCTCTACGAGCAGTACTTC. It codes for CATYRTTPLYEQYF.

The V gene is TRBV7-3, the J gene TRBJ2-2, with D maybe TRBD1 (6 bases). V was pared by 5 bases and J by 3 bases, with 13 bases between. The CDR3 runs 15 residues. The germline V gene encodes CDR1 SGHTA and CDR2 FQGTGA. CDR3 bases: TGTGCCAGCAGCCCACAGGGTAGGCACACCGGGGAGCTGTTTTTT. Translated: CASSPQGRHTGELFF.

CDR3 in amino acids: CASSPQGQNTEAFF. As DNA, the CDR3 is TGTGCCAGCTCACCACAGGGACAGAACACTGAAGCTTTCTTT. This chain uses TRBV18 with TRBJ1-1, with D maybe TRBD1 (6 bases). Germline assignment: CDR1 KGHSH and CDR2 LQKENI. The CDR3 sequence is 14 residues long. With 1 base removed from V and 1 base from J, the gap between germline ends came to 7 bases.

This rearrangement joins TRBV30 to TRBJ2-3; 13 bases map to TRBD2. CDR1 and CDR2 from the germline V gene are GTSNPN and SVGIG (reference sequence). J lost 6 bases, V lost 3 bases, and 9 bases had no gene match. The CDR3 has 16 amino acids. The CDR3 DNA follows: TGTGCCTGGAGCGACATTGGACTAGCGGGAGTTGATACGCAGTATTTT. As protein: CAWSDIGLAGVDTQYF.

The chain carries TRBV6-5 and TRBJ2-7, with 11 bases fitting TRBD2. V gave up 5 bases and J gave up 4 bases; unmatched junction bases: 1. There are 13 residues in the CDR3. CDR1 and CDR2 (germline): MNHEY, SVGAGI. This chain's CDR3 is CASSRLAGYEQYF. The CDR3 DNA is TGTGCCAGCAGTCGACTAGCGGGGTACGAGCAGTACTTC.

The chain recombines TRBV6-5 with TRBJ1-1, with D unclear. Trimming stripped 2 bases from V and 1 base from J, with 8 bases between. This CDR3 spans 14 amino acids. Germline CDR1 reads MNHEY; CDR2 reads SVGAGI. The CDR3 region has the DNA TGTGCCAGCAGTTACGCTTCAGGGAACACTGAAGCTTTCTTT. Translating gives CASSYASGNTEAFF.

The rearrangement joins TRBV27 to TRBJ2-2; D unresolved. Trimming cost V 2 bases and J 0 bases, with 1 base left between them. Germline-derived CDR1 and CDR2 are MNHEY and SMNVEV (reference sequence). The CDR3 loop spans 13 amino acids. CDR3 DNA sequence: TGTGCCAGCAGTTTAGCGAACACCGGGGAGCTGTTTTTT. Its protein product is CASSLANTGELFF.

The chain has TRBV2 and TRBJ2-5, with TRBD2 matching over 8 bases. The J call may be faulty, since TRBJ2-7 better matches the DNA end. CDR1 is SNHLY and CDR2 is FYNNEI in the germline V gene. The CDR3 length is 15 residues. The CDR3 region is CASSGGGRSTYEQYF. The CDR3 bases are TGTGCCAGCAGTGGGGGCGGGAGGTCTACCTACGAGCAGTACTTC.

The genes are TRBV6-5 and TRBJ2-3; D not resolved. Between the trimmed V and J ends, which lost 0 bases and 0 bases, there was a span of 4 bases. This CDR3 has 14 residues. Germline CDR1 is MNHEY and CDR2 is SVGAGI. For the CDR3, the DNA is TGTGCCAGCAGTTACTCCGCTAGCACAGATACGCAGTATTTT. Translating it yields CASSYSASTDTQYF.